The 23 T cell receptor beta chains reported below all come from one sample, sequenced in a study of blood T cell repertoires in COVID-19. Generated by immunoSEQ multiplex PCR, the TCRdb table keeps only in-frame clones and is missing some. The sample holds about 120,000 clones; about 80% are singletons and the top ten take about 40%. The material sequenced was peripheral blood. Receptors were obtained from a middle-aged man with active or convalescent COVID-19.

The chain is built from TRBV30 and TRBJ2-3, with TRBD1 matching over 9 bases. Germline CDR1 GTSNPN, CDR2 SVGIG (reference sequence). V lost 1 base, J lost 0 bases, and 2 bases stayed unmatched. This CDR3 has 15 amino acids. In DNA form, the CDR3 reads TGTGCCTGGAGTGGCGGGACAGGGAGCACAGATACGCAGTATTTT. It is translated as CAWSGGTGSTDTQYF.

This chain uses TRBV5-1 with TRBJ2-3, with a possible D match to TRBD2 (5 bases). Germline-derived CDR1 and CDR2 are SGHRS and YFSETQ. V lost 0 bases and J 5 bases, leaving 16 bases between the germline ends. CDR3 size: 16 residues. The CDR3, as DNA: TGCGCCAGCAGCTTGGAGGGTTACGGGGAACAAGATACGCAGTATTTT. This codes for CASSLEGYGEQDTQYF.

The V call is TRBV2, the J call TRBJ2-1; D may be TRBD2 (5 bases). This CDR3 region has 13 residues. Germline V gives CDR1 SNHLY, CDR2 FYNNEI. V lost 8 bases and J 5 bases, leaving 13 bases between the germline ends. The DNA of the CDR3 is TGTGCCAGCCCCCCTCGGGGTCACAATGAGCAGTTCTTC. Translation gives CASPPRGHNEQFF.

The V call is TRBV28, the J call TRBJ1-2, with D tentatively TRBD1 (6 bases). The CDR3 sequence is 16 residues long. Germline-derived CDR1 and CDR2 are MDHEN and SYDVKM. V was trimmed by 5 bases and J by 7 bases, leaving 23 bases between them. The CDR3 DNA is TGTGCCAGCAGTCCCTATGACAGGTCCCATCTGACTGGCTACACCTTC. Its protein product is CASSPYDRSHLTGYTF.

The V gene is TRBV30, the J gene TRBJ1-6; D uncertain. Trimming took 5 bases from V and 9 from J, leaving 14 bases between them. The CDR3 is made up of 13 amino acids. CDR1 GTSNPN and CDR2 SVGIG come from the germline V gene (reference sequence). The CDR3 DNA reads as TGTGCCTGGGTGACCAACCGGGGTTCACCCCTCCACTTT. Translating gives CAWVTNRGSPLHF.

The gene calls are TRBV29-1 and TRBJ2-3, with TRBD2 identical over 12 bases. The germline CDR1 and CDR2 sequences are SQVTM and ANQGSEA. Germline trimming cut 5 bases from V and 4 bases from J; bases unmatched to any gene: 1. The CDR3 consists of 13 residues. CDR3 protein: CSVLAGGADTQYF. In DNA form, the CDR3 reads TGCAGCGTTCTAGCGGGGGGGGCAGATACGCAGTATTTT.

The CDR3, as DNA: TGTGCCAGCAGTAGGACAGGGGTCTATGGCTACACCTTC. Translation gives CASSRTGVYGYTF. The J gene is TRBJ1-2, the V gene TRBV3-1 (or the pseudogene TRBV3-2); 9 bases are a match to TRBD1. The trim removed 6 bases at V and 4 bases at J, leaving 3 bases unmatched. The CDR3 consists of 13 residues. Germline V lookup: CDR1 LGHDT, CDR2 YNNKEL (reference sequence).

The chain carries TRBV7-3 and TRBJ2-1; 8 bases match TRBD1. Germline-derived CDR1 and CDR2 are SGHTA and FQGTGA. J lost 5 bases, V lost 5 bases, and 8 bases had no gene match. The CDR3 contains 15 residues. Written as DNA, the CDR3 is TGTGCCAGCAGCCGACAGGGGACCTCGAACAATGAGCAGTTCTTC. Protein sequence: CASSRQGTSNNEQFF.

This chain connects TRBV5-1 to TRBJ2-7; no clear D. The CDR3 is made up of 13 amino acids. Germline CDR1 and CDR2: SGHRS and YFSETQ. The V end was cut by 2 bases, the J end by 4 bases, with 10 bases between. DNA for the CDR3: TGCGCCAGCAGCTTCAATCCGGTTTACGAGCAGTACTTC. Its protein is CASSFNPVYEQYF.

V usage is TRBV5-1 and J usage is TRBJ2-1; D is possibly TRBD1 (6 bases). This CDR3 region has 15 residues. In germline, CDR1 is SGHRS, CDR2 YFSETQ. With 4 bases removed from V and 0 bases from J, the gap between germline ends came to 11 bases. CDR3 bases: TGCGCCAGCAGCATAACAGGGAGCTCCTACAATGAGCAGTTCTTC. Protein sequence: CASSITGSSYNEQFF.

J is TRBJ2-5 and V is TRBV2; 10 nucleotides match TRBD2. Trimming cost V 7 bases and J 4 bases; bases outside gene matches: 15. The germline gives CDR1 SNHLY, CDR2 FYNNEI. The length of the CDR3 is 17 residues. CDR3 DNA sequence: TGTGCCAGCACCCCAGAGACTAGCGGGTACGGTCGAGAGACCCAGTACTTC. Its translation: CASTPETSGYGRETQYF.

The CDR3 sequence: CAWSVNPPKRFF. The CDR3 DNA sequence: TGTGCCTGGAGTGTTAACCCTCCAAAGAGGTTCTTC. The J gene is TRBJ2-1, the V gene TRBV30, with D uncertain. V was cut by 0 bases and J by 15 bases, with 15 bases left in between. The germline gives CDR1 GTSNPN, CDR2 SVGIG (reference sequence). The CDR3 is 12 amino acids.

The chain combines TRBV3-1 (or the pseudogene TRBV3-2) with TRBJ2-5; no clear D gene. The CDR3 runs 14 residues. CDR1 is LGHDT and CDR2 is YNNKEL in the germline V gene (reference sequence). The ends were cut back, 0 bases at V and 4 bases at J, with 9 bases in the middle. CDR3 sequence: CASSQDWAGETQYF. DNA of the CDR3: TGTGCCAGCAGCCAAGATTGGGCAGGAGAGACCCAGTACTTC.

The CDR3 loop reads CAINSGEGNTQYF. The CDR3 bases are TGTGCCATTAATAGCGGGGAAGGGAATACGCAGTATTTT. The chain employs TRBV10-3 and TRBJ2-3; 8 bases agree with TRBD2. This CDR3 is 13 amino acids long. Trimming cost V 9 bases and J 7 bases; bases outside gene matches: 9. The germline V gene encodes CDR1 ENHRY and CDR2 SYGVKD.

In its sample, this clone was seen once. One base away lies a much larger clone, so this may be a sequencing read error. The V call is TRBV6-5, the J call TRBJ1-6, with 8 nucleotides matching TRBD1. V was pared by 5 bases and J by 9 bases, with 3 bases of the junction left unmatched. Germline lookup yields CDR1 MNHEY and CDR2 SVGAGI. The CDR3 has 13 amino acids. CDR3 nucleotide sequence: TGTGCCAGCAGTCGGACAGGGCTTTCACCCCTCCACTTT. Its protein product is CASSRTGLSPLHF.

This chain uses TRBV28 with TRBJ1-5, with TRBD1 as a possible D gene (6 bases). Trimming stripped 2 bases from V and 6 bases from J, with 14 bases between. The germline V gene encodes CDR1 MDHEN and CDR2 SYDVKM. The CDR3 totals 15 residues. In nucleotides, the CDR3 is TGTGCCAGCAGTTTAAACAGGGAGTCAGGTCAGCCCCAGCATTTT. Its translation is CASSLNRESGQPQHF.

This clone was seen repeatedly, ten times or more. This rearrangement joins TRBV6-5 to TRBJ1-4; 7 positions match TRBD1. After removal of 5 bases from V and 13 bases from J, the junction contained 16 bases not matched to a gene. Germline V gene data show CDR1 as MNHEY and CDR2 as SVGAGI. The CDR3 is 15 amino acids. CDR3 loop: CASSLVRGAPGGLFF. The DNA for the CDR3 is TGTGCCAGCAGTCTAGTGCGAGGGGCACCAGGGGGACTGTTTTTT.

V and J are TRBV7-3 and TRBJ1-3, with D unresolved. CDR3 size: 17 residues. The V end lost 5 bases, the J end lost 2 bases, and 19 bases lay between the germline ends. Germline assignment: CDR1 SGHTA and CDR2 FQGTGA. The CDR3 region has the DNA TGTGCCAGCAGCCCCGTTCCGGCTACGGGAGCTGGAAACACCATATATTTT. This gives the protein CASSPVPATGAGNTIYF.

The chain employs TRBV4-3 and TRBJ1-3; D remains ambiguous. Germline V lookup: CDR1 LGHNA, CDR2 YSLEER. With 0 bases removed from V and 4 bases from J, the gap between germline ends came to 13 bases. This CDR3 comprises 16 residues. The CDR3 DNA reads as TGCGCCAGCAGCCAAGAGCCCGACAAAGCCGGAAACACCATATATTTT. Translation gives CASSQEPDKAGNTIYF.

V and J are TRBV27 and TRBJ2-5, with a weak D call TRBD2 (6 bases). Germline CDR1 MNHEY, CDR2 SMNVEV (reference sequence). Trimming left V 2 bases short and J 5 bases short, with 18 bases between. The CDR3 runs to 16 residues. The CDR3 DNA is TGTGCCAGCAGTTTAGGGTCTGGCGGGGATGTCGAGACCCAGTACTTC. This sequence encodes CASSLGSGGDVETQYF.

The rearrangement links TRBV9 to TRBJ2-1, with D possibly being TRBD1 (6 bases). This CDR3 has 16 amino acids. The V end lost 0 bases, the J end lost 2 bases, and 12 bases lay between the germline ends. Germline V gene lookup returns CDR1 SGDLS and CDR2 YYNGEE. CDR3 nucleotides: TGTGCCAGCAGCGTAGCGGGACACCTCACCTACAATGAGCAGTTCTTC. Translated, it gives CASSVAGHLTYNEQFF.

The V and J genes are TRBV5-1 and TRBJ2-7, with D possibly TRBD1 on 6 matching bases. The CDR3 sequence is 14 residues long. V was trimmed by 4 bases and J by 0 bases, leaving 11 bases between them. Germline V gene lookup returns CDR1 SGHRS and CDR2 YFSETQ. CDR3 region: CASSPEGGSYEQYF. The CDR3 DNA reads as TGCGCCAGCAGCCCCGAAGGGGGCTCCTACGAGCAGTACTTC.

This clone was observed a single time. The chain has TRBV2 and TRBJ1-4, with a possible D match to TRBD1 (5 bases). Trimming removed 8 bases from V and 7 bases from J, with 17 bases in between. The CDR3 consists of 14 residues. Germline lookup yields CDR1 SNHLY and CDR2 FYNNEI. The CDR3 sequence: CASGTGEWGEKLFF. The CDR3 coding sequence is TGTGCCAGCGGGACGGGGGAGTGGGGTGAAAAACTGTTTTTT.